The T cell receptor beta chain under discussion was sequenced for a study of blood T cell repertoires in COVID-19. Overall study context: Acute-phase and convalescent COVID-19 samples originated in the United States, Italy and Spain. PBMCs, B-cell-depleted T cells, or T cells provided the cDNA or gDNA that made up the material.

The CDR3 sequence is 14 residues long. V shed 4 bases and J shed 2 bases, with 10 bases lying between them. Germline V gene sequence: CDR1 WNHNN, CDR2 SYGVQD (reference sequence). This clone is termed medium-sized. As handled by the study authors: For nucleated cells, counts were estimated from reference gene primer amplification. Some clones are missing from TCRdb's copy, which holds only in-frame ones; the method was immunoSEQ multiplex PCR. V and J calls and clone size follow that table, whereas D and trimming were derived from the DNA. The sample contains roughly 3,500 clones, 70% of which appear only once.

The sequence was obtained from a man aged 65-85 years with active COVID-19. The rearrangement joins TRBV10-1 to TRBJ2-3; possibly TRBD1 for D (6 bases). The sample comprised peripheral blood. The DNA for the CDR3 is TGCGCCAGCAGTGCCAGGGGATTCACAGATACGCAGTATTTT. This translates into CASSARGFTDTQYF.